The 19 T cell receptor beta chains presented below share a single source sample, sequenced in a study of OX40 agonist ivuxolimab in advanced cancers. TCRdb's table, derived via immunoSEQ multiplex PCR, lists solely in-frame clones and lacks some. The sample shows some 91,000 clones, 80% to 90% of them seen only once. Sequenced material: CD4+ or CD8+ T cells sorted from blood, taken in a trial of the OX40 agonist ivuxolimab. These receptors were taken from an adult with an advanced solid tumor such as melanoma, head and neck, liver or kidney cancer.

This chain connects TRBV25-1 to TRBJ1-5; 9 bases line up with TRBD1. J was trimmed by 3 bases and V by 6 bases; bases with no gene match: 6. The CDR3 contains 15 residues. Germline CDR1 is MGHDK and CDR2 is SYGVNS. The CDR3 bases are TGTGCCAGCAGCTTAGGGACAGGGCTCAATCAGCCCCAGCATTTT. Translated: CASSLGTGLNQPQHF.

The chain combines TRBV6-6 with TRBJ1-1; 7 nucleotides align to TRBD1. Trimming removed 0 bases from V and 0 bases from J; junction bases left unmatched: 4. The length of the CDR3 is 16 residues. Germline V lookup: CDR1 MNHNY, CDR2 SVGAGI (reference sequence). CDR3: CASSYSIGTVNTEAFF. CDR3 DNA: TGTGCCAGCAGTTACTCGATTGGGACAGTGAACACTGAAGCTTTCTTT.

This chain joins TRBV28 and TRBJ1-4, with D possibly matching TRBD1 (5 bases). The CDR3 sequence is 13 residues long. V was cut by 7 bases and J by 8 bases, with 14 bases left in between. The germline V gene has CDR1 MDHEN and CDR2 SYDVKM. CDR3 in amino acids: CASNALGREKLFF. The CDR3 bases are TGTGCCAGCAACGCACTGGGGCGGGAAAAACTGTTTTTT. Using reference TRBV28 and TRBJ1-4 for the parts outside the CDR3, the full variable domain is DVKVTQSSRYLVKRTGEKVFLECVQDMDHENMFWYRQDPGLGLRLIYFSYDVKMKEKGDIPEGYSVSREKKERFSLILESASTNQTSMYLCASNALGREKLFFGSGTQLSVL.

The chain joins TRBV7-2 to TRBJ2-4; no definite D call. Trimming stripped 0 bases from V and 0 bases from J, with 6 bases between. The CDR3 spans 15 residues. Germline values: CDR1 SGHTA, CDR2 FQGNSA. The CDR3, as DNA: TGTGCCAGCAGCTTAGCGCCTGTAGCCAAAAACATTCAGTACTTC. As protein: CASSLAPVAKNIQYF.

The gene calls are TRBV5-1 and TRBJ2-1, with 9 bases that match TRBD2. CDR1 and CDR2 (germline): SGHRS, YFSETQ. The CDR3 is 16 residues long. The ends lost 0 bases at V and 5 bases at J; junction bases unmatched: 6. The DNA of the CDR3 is TGCGCCAGCAGCTTGGAAGCTAGCGGGACCGACAATGAGCAGTTCTTC. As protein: CASSLEASGTDNEQFF.

CDR3 residues: CASSEESGSQETQYF. DNA of the CDR3: TGTGCCAGCAGTGAAGAGAGCGGTTCCCAAGAGACCCAGTACTTC. This chain joins TRBV2 and TRBJ2-5; tentative D call: TRBD2 (5 bases). The germline V gene has CDR1 SNHLY and CDR2 FYNNEI. The CDR3 runs 15 residues. The germline V and J ends were trimmed by 1 base and 1 base, with 10 bases remaining between them.

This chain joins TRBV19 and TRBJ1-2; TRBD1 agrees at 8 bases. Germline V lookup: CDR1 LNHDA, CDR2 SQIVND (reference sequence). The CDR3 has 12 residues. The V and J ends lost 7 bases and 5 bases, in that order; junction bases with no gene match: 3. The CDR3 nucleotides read TGTGCCAGTATCCAGGGGGCGTATGGCTACACCTTC. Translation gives CASIQGAYGYTF.

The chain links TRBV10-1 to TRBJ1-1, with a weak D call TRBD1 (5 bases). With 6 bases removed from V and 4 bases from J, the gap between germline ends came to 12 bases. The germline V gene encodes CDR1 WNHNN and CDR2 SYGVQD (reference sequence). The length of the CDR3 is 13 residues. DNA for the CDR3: TGCGCCAGCAGCAGGGACGGGGGCACTGAAGCTTTCTTT. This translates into CASSRDGGTEAFF.

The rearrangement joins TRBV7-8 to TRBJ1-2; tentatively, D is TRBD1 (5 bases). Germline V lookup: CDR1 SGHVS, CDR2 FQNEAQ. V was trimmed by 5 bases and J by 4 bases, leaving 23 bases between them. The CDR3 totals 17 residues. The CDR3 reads CASSPPGGNSRGYGYTF. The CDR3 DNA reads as TGTGCCAGCAGCCCACCCGGGGGGAACTCCCGCGGCTATGGCTACACCTTC.

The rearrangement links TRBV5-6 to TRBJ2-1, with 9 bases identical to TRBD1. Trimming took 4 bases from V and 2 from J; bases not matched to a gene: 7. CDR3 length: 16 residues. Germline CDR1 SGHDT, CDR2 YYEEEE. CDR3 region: CASSRNRGRAYNEQFF. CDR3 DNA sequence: TGTGCCAGCAGCCGCAACAGGGGGCGCGCCTACAATGAGCAGTTCTTC.

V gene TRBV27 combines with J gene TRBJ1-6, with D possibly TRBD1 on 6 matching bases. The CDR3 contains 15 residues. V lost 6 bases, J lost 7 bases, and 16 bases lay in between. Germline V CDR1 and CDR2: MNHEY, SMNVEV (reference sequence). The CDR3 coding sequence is TGTGCCAGCAGGGAGACAGGTCTATCCAATTCACCCCTCCACTTT. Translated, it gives CASRETGLSNSPLHF.

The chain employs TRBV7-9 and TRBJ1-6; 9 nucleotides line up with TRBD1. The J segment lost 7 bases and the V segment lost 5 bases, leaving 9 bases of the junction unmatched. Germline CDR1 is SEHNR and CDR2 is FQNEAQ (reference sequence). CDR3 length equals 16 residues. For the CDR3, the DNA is TGTGCCAGCAGCCATCATATTGGGACAGGGAATTCACCCCTCCACTTT. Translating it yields CASSHHIGTGNSPLHF.

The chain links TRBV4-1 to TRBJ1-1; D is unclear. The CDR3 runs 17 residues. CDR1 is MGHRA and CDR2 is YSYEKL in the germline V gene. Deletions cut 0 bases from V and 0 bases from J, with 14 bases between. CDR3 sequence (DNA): TGCGCCAGCAGCCAAGAAGGAGTCGGGGTCATGAACACTGAAGCTTTCTTT. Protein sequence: CASSQEGVGVMNTEAFF.

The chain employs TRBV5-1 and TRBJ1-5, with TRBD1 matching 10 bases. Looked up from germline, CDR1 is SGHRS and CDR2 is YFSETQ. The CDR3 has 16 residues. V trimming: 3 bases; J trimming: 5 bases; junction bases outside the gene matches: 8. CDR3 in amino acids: CASSSTPGTGDQPQHF. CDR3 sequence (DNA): TGCGCCAGCAGCTCCACACCCGGGACAGGGGATCAGCCCCAGCATTTT.

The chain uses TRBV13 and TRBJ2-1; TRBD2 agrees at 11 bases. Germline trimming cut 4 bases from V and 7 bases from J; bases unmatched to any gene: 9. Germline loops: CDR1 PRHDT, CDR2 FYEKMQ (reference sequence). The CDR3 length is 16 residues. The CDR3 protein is CASSSPLAGGRNEQFF. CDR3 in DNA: TGTGCCAGCAGCTCGCCCCTAGCGGGAGGAAGGAATGAGCAGTTCTTC.

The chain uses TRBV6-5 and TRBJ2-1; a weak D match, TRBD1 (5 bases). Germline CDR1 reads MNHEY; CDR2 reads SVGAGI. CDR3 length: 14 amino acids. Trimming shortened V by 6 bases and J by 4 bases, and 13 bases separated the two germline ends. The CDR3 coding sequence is TGTGCCAGCAGCCGAATAGGGGAATACAATGAGCAGTTCTTC. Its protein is CASSRIGEYNEQFF.

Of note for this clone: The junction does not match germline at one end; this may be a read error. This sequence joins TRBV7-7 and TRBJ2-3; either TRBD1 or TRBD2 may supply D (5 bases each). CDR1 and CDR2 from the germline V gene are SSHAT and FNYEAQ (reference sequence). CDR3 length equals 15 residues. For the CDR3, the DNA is TGTGCTAGCAGCCCGGGGACCGTTGGCACAGATACGCAGTATTTT. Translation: CASSPGTVGTDTQYF.

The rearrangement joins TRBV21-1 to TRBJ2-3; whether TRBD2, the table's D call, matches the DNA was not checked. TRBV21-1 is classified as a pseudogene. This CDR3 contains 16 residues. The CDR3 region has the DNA TGTGCCAGCACCCTCAAAGAGTCCCGATACACAGATACGCAGTATTTT. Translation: CASTLKESRYTDTQYF.

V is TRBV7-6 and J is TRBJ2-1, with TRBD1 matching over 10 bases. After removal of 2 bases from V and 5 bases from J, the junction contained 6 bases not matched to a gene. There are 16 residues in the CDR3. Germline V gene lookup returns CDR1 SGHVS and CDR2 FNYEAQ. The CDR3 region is CASSLPDRGLNNEQFF. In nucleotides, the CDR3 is TGTGCCAGCAGCTTACCCGACAGGGGGCTAAACAATGAGCAGTTCTTC.